Below, 31 T cell receptor beta chains from the same sample are listed, as sequenced in a study of cytotoxic CD8 clonotypes in ibrutinib-treated CLL. Generated by immunoSEQ multiplex PCR, the TCRdb table keeps only in-frame clones and is missing some. The sample yields 9,400 or so clones, 60% to 65% seen once. Material: PBMCs, obtained before ibrutinib treatment. The receptors here all came from a human donor with chronic lymphocytic leukemia.

The V and J genes are TRBV20-1 and TRBJ2-1; no firm D call. This CDR3 comprises 11 residues. Per germline, CDR1 DFQATT and CDR2 SNEGSKA (reference sequence). Deletions cut 1 base from V and 5 bases from J, with 3 bases between. As DNA, the CDR3 is TGCAGTGCTAGAGTACACAATGAGCAGTTCTTC. It translates to CSARVHNEQFF.

The J gene is TRBJ2-4, the V gene TRBV14; TRBD1 might be the D (6 bases). Germline CDR1 SGHDN, CDR2 FVKESK. The V end lost 2 bases, the J end lost 3 bases, and 14 bases lay between the germline ends. The CDR3 is 16 amino acids. CDR3 region: CASSQFVTGIKNIQYF. In nucleotides, the CDR3 is TGTGCCAGCAGCCAATTTGTTACAGGGATCAAAAACATTCAGTACTTC.

The rearrangement links TRBV29-1 to TRBJ2-5; TRBD1 agrees at 10 bases. The CDR3 contains 15 residues. The trim removed 2 bases at V and 4 bases at J, leaving 7 bases unmatched. Germline CDR1 is SQVTM and CDR2 is ANQGSEA. The CDR3 nucleotides are TGCAGCGTTGAACTCGACAGGGGGCGGTCAGAGACCCAGTACTTC. It encodes CSVELDRGRSETQYF.

V usage is TRBV7-9 and J usage is TRBJ2-7; no definite D call. V shed 5 bases and J shed 5 bases, with 10 bases lying between them. The CDR3 is 12 residues long. The germline CDR1 and CDR2 sequences are SEHNR and FQNEAQ (reference sequence). In nucleotides, the CDR3 is TGTGCCAGCAGCGCGTTAGTAGACGAGCAGTACTTC. It specifies CASSALVDEQYF.

This clone was picked up a small number of times. The DNA of the CDR3 is TGTGCCAGCAGGCATGGGAACACCGGGGAGCTGTTTTTT. Amino acids: CASRHGNTGELFF. This chain links TRBV28 with TRBJ2-2; the D is unclear. Trimming shortened V by 6 bases and J by 1 base, and 6 bases separated the two germline ends. This CDR3 is 13 amino acids long. Germline CDR1 reads MDHEN; CDR2 reads SYDVKM.

This clone was observed a handful of times. This chain uses TRBV2 with TRBJ2-1; maybe TRBD1 (5 bases). The ends were cut back, 6 bases at V and 3 bases at J, with 15 bases in the middle. Germline values: CDR1 SNHLY, CDR2 FYNNEI. This CDR3 is 15 amino acids long. The CDR3 sequence is CASSPGQWGYNEQFF. CDR3 sequence (DNA): TGTGCCAGCAGCCCCGGACAATGGGGCTACAATGAGCAGTTCTTC.

V is TRBV5-1 and J is TRBJ2-7; the match to TRBD1 covers 8 bases. V lost 3 bases, J lost 5 bases, and 7 bases stayed unmatched. The germline gives CDR1 SGHRS, CDR2 YFSETQ. This CDR3 spans 14 amino acids. The CDR3 sequence: CASSSGQDGDEQYF. For the CDR3, the DNA is TGCGCCAGCAGCTCGGGACAGGACGGGGACGAGCAGTACTTC.

The chain uses TRBV28 and TRBJ2-1; D unclear. The CDR3 is 11 amino acids. Germline CDR1 MDHEN, CDR2 SYDVKM. V dropped 8 bases and J dropped 6 bases, with 8 bases sitting between them. CDR3 nucleotides: TGTGCCAGCCGAATCGCCAATGAGCAGTTCTTC. It encodes CASRIANEQFF.

The CDR3 region has the DNA TGTGCCAGCAGCGTTCTCCCTAGCGGGGGAATCTACGAGCAGTACTTC. Protein: CASSVLPSGGIYEQYF. The chain has TRBV9 and TRBJ2-7, with TRBD2 identical over 10 bases. CDR1 is SGDLS, CDR2 YYNGEE, per germline. V lost 2 bases, J lost 3 bases, and 8 bases stayed unmatched. There are 16 residues in the CDR3. The full variable domain, its missing parts supplied by reference TRBV9 and TRBJ2-7, is DSGVTQTPKHLITATGQRVTLRCSPRSGDLSVYWYQQSLDQGLQFLIQYYNGEERAKGNILERFSAQQFPDLHSELNLSSLELGDSALYFCASSVLPSGGIYEQYFGPGTRLTVT.

The chain links TRBV5-1 to TRBJ2-5; D unclear. The CDR3 has 12 residues. Germline lookup yields CDR1 SGHRS and CDR2 YFSETQ. V was trimmed by 1 base and J by 5 bases, leaving 6 bases between them. The CDR3 region is CASSLHYETQYF. CDR3 DNA sequence: TGCGCCAGCAGCTTGCACTATGAGACCCAGTACTTC.

This chain joins TRBV27 and TRBJ2-6; D gene uncertain. The V gene lost 3 bases and the J gene lost 2 bases, with 2 bases spanning the gap. Germline-derived CDR1 and CDR2 are MNHEY and SMNVEV (reference sequence). The CDR3 is made up of 13 amino acids. The CDR3 DNA sequence: TGTGCCAGCAGTTTTGCTGGGGCCAACGTCCTGACTTTC. Encoded protein: CASSFAGANVLTF.

This rearrangement joins TRBV19 to TRBJ1-5; D gene ambiguous. Deletions cut 6 bases from V and 4 bases from J, with 10 bases between. The germline gives CDR1 LNHDA, CDR2 SQIVND (reference sequence). The CDR3 runs to 13 residues. CDR3 sequence: CASRLTPNQPQHF. In DNA, the CDR3 is TGTGCCAGTAGGTTAACACCTAATCAGCCCCAGCATTTT.

The rearrangement uses TRBV27 and TRBJ2-1; D could derive from TRBD1 or TRBD2 (5 bases each). The V and J ends lost 5 bases and 0 bases respectively, with 14 bases between them. In germline, CDR1 is MNHEY, CDR2 SMNVEV (reference sequence). This CDR3 spans 16 amino acids. CDR3 coding DNA: TGTGCCAGCAGTGGGTGGGACCCGAGCTCCTACAATGAGCAGTTCTTC. Its protein product is CASSGWDPSSYNEQFF.

The CDR3 region is CASSLGTGVWWYEQYF. The CDR3 DNA follows: TGTGCCAGCAGCTTGGGCACAGGGGTCTGGTGGTACGAGCAGTACTTC. V is TRBV5-6 and J is TRBJ2-7; the match to TRBD1 covers 7 bases. Germline-derived CDR1 and CDR2 are SGHDT and YYEEEE. J was trimmed by 4 bases and V by 0 bases; bases with no gene match: 10. This CDR3 region has 16 residues. Filled out from reference TRBV5-6 and TRBJ2-7, the complete variable domain reads DAGVTQSPTHLIKTRGQQVTLRCSPKSGHDTVSWYQQALGQGPQFIFQYYEEEERQRGNFPDRFSGHQFPNYSSELNVNALLLGDSALYLCASSLGTGVWWYEQYFGPGTRLTVT.

V is TRBV19 and J is TRBJ1-5; D gene ambiguous. Trimming pared 4 bases from V and 1 base from J, leaving 14 bases between. CDR1 is LNHDA and CDR2 is SQIVND in the germline V gene (reference sequence). CDR3 length: 16 residues. The CDR3 sequence is CASSTRADPSNQPQHF. The DNA for the CDR3 is TGTGCCAGTAGTACTCGAGCAGATCCGAGCAATCAGCCCCAGCATTTT.

V and J are TRBV11-2 and TRBJ2-3; D is perhaps TRBD1 (5 bases). In germline, CDR1 is SGHAT, CDR2 FQNNGV. The V end lost 3 bases, the J end lost 8 bases, and 12 bases lay between the germline ends. This CDR3 spans 13 amino acids. For the CDR3, the DNA is TGTGCCAGCAGCTTGGAAATAGGGGTTACGCAGTATTTT. This encodes CASSLEIGVTQYF.

This clone was recorded a few times. The chain joins TRBV4-2 to TRBJ1-3; 10 positions agree with TRBD1. V lost 3 bases and J lost 6; bases outside the gene matches: 5. CDR1 is LGHNA, CDR2 YNFKEQ, per germline. This CDR3 is built from 15 residues. The CDR3 sequence: CASSHTGTGENTIYF. The DNA of the CDR3 is TGTGCCAGCAGCCATACCGGGACAGGGGAAAACACCATATATTTT.

V and J are TRBV28 and TRBJ2-5; D possibly corresponds to TRBD1 (6 bases). This CDR3 has 17 residues. Germline CDR1 and CDR2: MDHEN and SYDVKM. Trimming shortened V by 3 bases and J by 4 bases, and 21 bases separated the two germline ends. The CDR3 DNA follows: TGTGCCAGCAGTTTCCGAAACAGACTGACAGGAGGAGAGACCCAGTACTTC. Protein: CASSFRNRLTGGETQYF.

The table lists this clone with a few counts. This chain joins TRBV14 and TRBJ1-1; D is uncertain. Per the germline V gene, CDR1 is SGHDN and CDR2 is FVKESK. The length of the CDR3 is 15 residues. V lost 0 bases, J lost 6 bases, and 14 bases lay in between. The CDR3 DNA follows: TGTGCCAGCAGCCAAGATTTGAGGGCCCGGGCTGAAGCTTTCTTT. Translation gives CASSQDLRARAEAFF.

CDR3 sequence reads: CATSRDFGVVADGYTF. The CDR3 nucleotides read TGTGCCACCAGCAGAGATTTCGGGGTTGTGGCCGATGGCTACACCTTC. The chain couples TRBV15 to TRBJ1-2, with D unclear. CDR1 and CDR2 (germline): LNHNV, YYDKDF (reference sequence). V shed 0 bases and J shed 6 bases, with 17 bases lying between them. CDR3 length: 16 amino acids.

CDR3 bases: TGTGCCAGTAGTACCTCACAGGGGGCGCCGGGTTTTCAGCCCCAGCATTTT. This codes for CASSTSQGAPGFQPQHF. This chain uses TRBV19 with TRBJ1-5, with 9 bases matching TRBD1. The J segment lost 6 bases and the V segment lost 4 bases, leaving 13 bases of the junction unmatched. In germline, CDR1 is LNHDA, CDR2 SQIVND (reference sequence). This CDR3 contains 17 residues.

V and J are TRBV9 and TRBJ1-5; TRBD1 is a possible D gene (5 bases). The CDR3 length is 16 residues. Germline assignment: CDR1 SGDLS and CDR2 YYNGEE. The V gene lost 0 bases and the J gene lost 3 bases, with 13 bases spanning the gap. CDR3 nucleotides: TGTGCCAGCAGCGTAGGTCCAGGGAATCACAATCAGCCCCAGCATTTT. Translating gives CASSVGPGNHNQPQHF.

CDR3 DNA sequence: TGTGCCAGCAGCCGAAAAGCCCTAGGGACGTCGGGGGTGAACACTGAAGCTTTCTTT. As protein: CASSRKALGTSGVNTEAFF. The V and J genes are TRBV7-3 and TRBJ1-1; weak D call: TRBD1 (5 bases). CDR1 and CDR2 from the germline V gene are SGHTA and FQGTGA. V dropped 5 bases and J dropped 0 bases, with 25 bases sitting between them. This CDR3 spans 19 amino acids.

This clone was counted a few times. The same CDR3 is also encoded by other DNA sequences in this sample. This chain links TRBV30 with TRBJ1-3, with no clear D. The CDR3 spans 12 residues. The germline V gene encodes CDR1 GTSNPN and CDR2 SVGIG (reference sequence). Trimming left V 0 bases short and J 3 bases short, with 3 bases between. The CDR3 sequence is CAWSVLGNTIYF. CDR3 DNA sequence: TGTGCCTGGAGTGTACTTGGAAACACCATATATTTT.

This chain links TRBV29-1 with TRBJ1-2; no clear D gene. The CDR3 extends over 13 amino acids. Germline assignment: CDR1 SQVTM and CDR2 ANQGSEA. V was clipped by 1 base and J by 1 base, with 7 bases between them. CDR3 sequence: CSVEVQVNYGYTF. Written as DNA, the CDR3 is TGCAGCGTTGAAGTGCAGGTTAACTATGGCTACACCTTC.

This chain connects TRBV19 to TRBJ1-2; maybe TRBD1 (5 bases). The germline V gene encodes CDR1 LNHDA and CDR2 SQIVND (reference sequence). This CDR3 is 12 amino acids long. The V gene lost 9 bases and the J gene lost 8 bases, with 16 bases spanning the gap. The CDR3 region has the DNA TGTGCCAGCGAGTGGCGGGGCGCCGGCTACACCTTC. Protein product: CASEWRGAGYTF.

The V and J genes are TRBV27 and TRBJ1-5, with 7 bases lining up with TRBD1. CDR1 and CDR2 (germline): MNHEY, SMNVEV (reference sequence). This CDR3 spans 17 amino acids. V lost 4 bases to trimming and J lost 4 bases; unmatched junction nucleotides: 13. The CDR3 sequence: CASSSGRRPGGNQPQHF. Written as DNA, the CDR3 is TGTGCCAGCAGTTCGGGACGCAGACCAGGGGGAAATCAGCCCCAGCATTTT.

The gene calls are TRBV18 and TRBJ2-2; D unclear. Germline V gene sequence: CDR1 KGHSH, CDR2 LQKENI. This CDR3 spans 14 amino acids. The ends were cut back, 1 base at V and 6 bases at J, with 9 bases in the middle. Here the CDR3 reads CASSPRQDPGELFF. CDR3 DNA: TGTGCCAGCTCACCACGTCAGGACCCCGGGGAGCTGTTTTTT.

The J gene is TRBJ2-1, the V gene TRBV9, with TRBD2 matching 11 bases. Germline V lookup: CDR1 SGDLS, CDR2 YYNGEE. J gave up 8 bases and V 2 bases, and 6 bases lay outside the gene matches. This CDR3 is 15 amino acids long. CDR3 sequence reads: CASSVLAGGGDEQFF. In nucleotides, the CDR3 is TGTGCCAGCAGCGTCCTAGCGGGGGGAGGGGATGAGCAGTTCTTC.

The gene calls are TRBV18 and TRBJ1-1, with 7 bases identical to TRBD1. CDR1 KGHSH and CDR2 LQKENI come from the germline V gene. The trim removed 5 bases at V and 5 bases at J, leaving 8 bases unmatched. The CDR3 sequence is 14 residues long. The CDR3 nucleotides read TGTGCCAGCTCAGAAGGGGGCGGGAGGACTGAAGCTTTCTTT. Encoded protein: CASSEGGGRTEAFF.

The chain carries TRBV9 and TRBJ1-1; D is ambiguous. The CDR3 spans 13 residues. The germline V and J ends were trimmed by 4 bases and 8 bases, with 15 bases remaining between them. The germline V gene encodes CDR1 SGDLS and CDR2 YYNGEE. CDR3 loop: CASSPHPASEAFF. CDR3 sequence (DNA): TGTGCCAGCAGCCCTCATCCGGCGTCCGAAGCTTTCTTT.